Presented here are 8 T cell receptor beta chains from one specimen sequenced in a study of blood T cells in healthy people across ages. Primed by a sample-barcoded 5' primer and a J-beta primer mix, a second PCR proceeded for 7 to 11 cycles. TCRdb itself ran the 5' RACE reads through MiXCR, one entry per CDR3 protein. The table records about 1 million distinct CDR3 sequences, more than 35% of them present only once. Specimen: blood. These receptors came from a woman in her fifties or sixties in good health.

The J gene is TRBJ2-1, the V gene TRBV12-3 or TRBV12-4; D gene ambiguous. The V and J ends lost 6 bases and 10 bases respectively, with 25 bases between them. There are 16 residues in the CDR3. The CDR3 loop reads CASSLVRRLEYREQFF. As DNA, the CDR3 is TGTGCCAGCAGCCTAGTACGGCGTCTAGAGTACAGAGAGCAGTTCTTC.

The chain employs TRBV5-1 and TRBJ2-4, with 11 bases lining up with TRBD2. The CDR3 has 15 residues. Trimming took 4 bases from V and 11 from J; bases not matched to a gene: 11. Germline CDR1 reads SGHRS; CDR2 reads YFSETQ. The CDR3 DNA sequence: TGCGCCAGCAGCGCCAACTCCGGGACTAGCGGTGTTCAGTACTTC. Translating it yields CASSANSGTSGVQYF.

This clonotype has a handful of counts. The chain is built from TRBV7-2 and TRBJ2-7, with TRBD1 matching 7 bases. V lost 3 bases to trimming and J lost 3 bases; unmatched junction nucleotides: 5. The CDR3 is made up of 14 amino acids. The germline V gene has CDR1 SGHTA and CDR2 FQGNSA. CDR3 in amino acids: CASSFRQGNYEQYF. Written as DNA, the CDR3 is TGTGCCAGCAGCTTTCGACAGGGTAACTACGAGCAGTACTTC.

This chain joins TRBV2 and TRBJ2-1, with 14 bases aligning to TRBD2. The germline V gene encodes CDR1 SNHLY and CDR2 FYNNEI. The CDR3 runs to 15 residues. The V and J ends lost 10 bases and 15 bases, in that order; junction bases with no gene match: 17. The CDR3 region has the DNA TGTGCCACCTTTACCACTGAAATCGGGACTAGCGGGGGGTTCTTC. It translates to CATFTTEIGTSGGFF. Filled out from reference TRBV2 and TRBJ2-1, the complete variable domain reads EPEVTQTPSHQVTQMGQEVILRCVPISNHLYFYWYRQILGQKVEFLVSFYNNEISEKSEIFDDQFSVERPDGSNFTLKIRSTKLEDSAMYFCATFTTEIGTSGGFFGPGTRLTVL.

V is TRBV27 and J is TRBJ2-7, with 7 nucleotides matching TRBD1. The CDR3 sequence is 14 residues long. With V trimmed by 3 bases and J by 3 bases, 5 bases remained unmatched. Germline V gene sequence: CDR1 MNHEY, CDR2 SMNVEV (reference sequence). DNA for the CDR3: TGTGCCAGCAGTTTCGGGACAGCCCTCTACGAGCAGTACTTC. Residues: CASSFGTALYEQYF.

This clonotype has just a few counts. The chain employs TRBV7-8 and TRBJ2-1; TRBD2 is a possible D gene (5 bases). In germline, CDR1 is SGHVS, CDR2 FQNEAQ. The CDR3 is made up of 13 amino acids. V lost 5 bases and J 9 bases, leaving 14 bases between the germline ends. CDR3 residues: CASSARGRIEQFF. In nucleotides, the CDR3 is TGTGCCAGCAGCGCCCGCGGGCGGATTGAGCAGTTCTTC.

J is TRBJ2-5 and V is TRBV24-1, with 12 bases lining up with TRBD2. Trimming removed 3 bases from V and 0 bases from J; junction bases left unmatched: 1. Germline CDR1 KGHDR, CDR2 SFDVKD. CDR3 length: 16 amino acids. In DNA form, the CDR3 reads TGTGCCACCAGTGATAGACTAGCGGGAGACCAAGAGACCCAGTACTTC. As protein: CATSDRLAGDQETQYF.

This clonotype was counted a single time. The chain uses TRBV15 and TRBJ2-1; the D gene is possibly TRBD1 (8 bases). The length of the CDR3 is 19 residues. The V end lost 1 base, the J end lost 7 bases, and 26 bases lay between the germline ends. CDR1 is LNHNV, CDR2 YYDKDF, per germline (reference sequence). The CDR3 here is CATSRVPGQGLQVKNEQFF. CDR3 DNA sequence: TGTGCCACCAGCAGAGTTCCAGGACAGGGACTACAGGTGAAGAATGAGCAGTTCTTC.